This T cell receptor beta chain was recovered during a study of blood T cell repertoires in COVID-19. Across the whole study: PBMCs, B-cell-depleted T cells, or T cells provided the cDNA or gDNA that made up the material.

This CDR3 has 16 residues. The V segment lost 4 bases and the J segment 9 bases; nucleotides outside the gene matches: 10. Germline V CDR1 and CDR2: LGHDT, YNNKEL (reference sequence). Produced via immunoSEQ multiplex PCR; TCRdb's table is partial and in-frame only. The repertoire holds about 220,000 clones, 80% seen once, with more than 10% in the top ten. This receptor was taken from a human donor in a cohort sampled during active COVID-19. The sample consisted of peripheral blood. The chain combines TRBV3-1 (or the pseudogene TRBV3-2) with TRBJ2-6, with 9 bases fitting TRBD1. The CDR3 coding sequence is TGTGCCAGCAGCCCCGTACAGGGGGCGTTCCTCAACGTCCTGACTTTC. Translated: CASSPVQGAFLNVLTF.